The 21 T cell receptor beta chains below come from one sample, sequenced in a study of blood T cell repertoires in COVID-19. Sequencing used immunoSEQ multiplex PCR; TCRdb keeps in-frame clones, though not all of them. The data show hundreds of thousands of clones, 75% to 90% seen once. Material for sequencing was PBMCs or T cells enriched from blood (not recorded which). These receptors all come from a woman in her 50s who had recovered from COVID-19.

Concerning this clone itself: The same CDR3 arises from other DNA sequences in this sample as well. The J gene is TRBJ2-3, the V gene TRBV30, with a tentative D call TRBD2 (6 bases). Trimming pared 0 bases from V and 3 bases from J, leaving 7 bases between. The CDR3 has 13 residues. In germline, CDR1 is GTSNPN, CDR2 SVGIG (reference sequence). In DNA form, the CDR3 reads TGTGCCTGGAGTGTGCGGGGTACAGATACGCAGTATTTT. Amino acid sequence: CAWSVRGTDTQYF.

The CDR3 DNA reads TGTGCTAGTGGTTTGGTACTCGGGGGGGCTTCGTTTAGTGAGCAGTTCTTC. Translated, it gives CASGLVLGGASFSEQFF. This chain connects TRBV12-5 to TRBJ2-1, with TRBD2 identical over 8 bases. The junction had 13 bases not matched to a gene; V was cut back by 0 bases and J by 9 bases. Germline assignment: CDR1 LGHNT and CDR2 FRNRAP. The CDR3 runs to 17 residues.

In this sample, this clone turned up once. J is TRBJ2-1 and V is TRBV11-2, with 9 bases aligning to TRBD1. The CDR3 is 15 amino acids. Per the germline V gene, CDR1 is SGHAT and CDR2 is FQNNGV. Losses at the gene ends were 5 bases for V and 4 bases for J; bases not matched to a gene: 6. In nucleotides, the CDR3 is TGTGCCAGCAGCCCGGGGACAGGGAATTACAATGAGCAGTTCTTC. This encodes CASSPGTGNYNEQFF.

The V gene is TRBV6-5, the J gene TRBJ1-2, with a tentative D call TRBD1 (5 bases). Trimming cost V 7 bases and J 8 bases, with 20 bases left between them. This CDR3 comprises 14 residues. Germline V gives CDR1 MNHEY, CDR2 SVGAGI. The CDR3, as DNA: TGTGCCAGCACCGGGGGAGCAAACGCTTGGGGCTACACCTTC. This codes for CASTGGANAWGYTF.

This clone showed up just a few times. The gene calls are TRBV3-1 (or the pseudogene TRBV3-2) and TRBJ2-4; tentatively, D is TRBD2 (5 bases). The CDR3 extends over 17 amino acids. Trimming left V 1 base short and J 0 bases short, with 13 bases between. Germline CDR1 LGHDT, CDR2 YNNKEL (reference sequence). CDR3 sequence: CASSQAGTPKAKNIQYF. CDR3 coding DNA: TGTGCCAGCAGCCAAGCGGGAACTCCGAAAGCCAAAAACATTCAGTACTTC.

This chain uses TRBV30 with TRBJ2-7; D perhaps matches TRBD2 (5 bases). V shed 5 bases and J shed 3 bases, with 20 bases lying between them. Germline loops: CDR1 GTSNPN, CDR2 SVGIG (reference sequence). The CDR3 is 15 amino acids. This CDR3 reads CAWGTQTGIDYEQYF. The CDR3, as DNA: TGTGCCTGGGGTACCCAGACGGGGATCGACTACGAGCAGTACTTC.

The gene calls are TRBV10-2 and TRBJ2-5; weak D call: TRBD2 (6 bases). Per the germline V gene, CDR1 is WSHSY and CDR2 is SAAADI. The ends were cut back, 6 bases at V and 4 bases at J, with 21 bases in the middle. CDR3 length: 16 residues. The chain's CDR3 is CASSTYRRGVGETQYF. The CDR3, as DNA: TGCGCCAGCAGCACCTATCGGAGGGGTGTGGGAGAGACCCAGTACTTC.

This chain's CDR3 is CASSLSGGGTYEQYF. CDR3 bases: TGCGCCAGCAGCTTGAGCGGGGGAGGGACCTACGAGCAGTACTTC. V and J are TRBV5-1 and TRBJ2-7, with 8 bases matching TRBD2. The V gene end was trimmed by 1 base and the J gene end by 2 bases; junction bases not matched to a gene: 5. Germline CDR1 SGHRS, CDR2 YFSETQ. CDR3 size: 15 residues.

The V gene is TRBV5-6, the J gene TRBJ2-1; the D gene is possibly TRBD2 (5 bases). The CDR3 spans 12 residues. Germline V gene lookup returns CDR1 SGHDT and CDR2 YYEEEE. With 4 bases removed from V and 7 bases from J, the gap between germline ends came to 9 bases. The CDR3 bases are TGTGCCAGCAGCCGCACTAGTAATGAGCAGTTCTTC. Its translation: CASSRTSNEQFF.

This sequence joins TRBV29-1 and TRBJ1-1; D is unresolved. This CDR3 contains 13 residues. The germline V and J ends were trimmed by 0 bases and 5 bases, with 10 bases remaining between them. Germline V gene data show CDR1 as SQVTM and CDR2 as ANQGSEA. In nucleotides, the CDR3 is TGCAGCGTTGAAGAGGCCAGGATGACTGAAGCTTTCTTT. Translating gives CSVEEARMTEAFF.

The chain joins TRBV13 to TRBJ2-7; 9 bases fit TRBD1. The junction had 5 bases not matched to a gene; V was cut back by 5 bases and J by 0 bases. This CDR3 is 15 amino acids long. Germline V gives CDR1 PRHDT, CDR2 FYEKMQ (reference sequence). Here the CDR3 reads CASSTRDRASYEQYF. The CDR3 region has the DNA TGTGCCAGCAGCACGAGGGACAGGGCCTCCTACGAGCAGTACTTC.

Only a few counts were recorded for this clone. V is TRBV10-2 and J is TRBJ1-1; 9 bases line up with TRBD1. Germline V gene sequence: CDR1 WSHSY, CDR2 SAAADI. With 7 bases clipped from V and 4 bases from J, the junction kept 13 bases outside the gene matches. CDR3 length: 16 residues. CDR3 sequence reads: CASTPGQGFIGTEAFF. CDR3 nucleotides: TGCGCCAGCACCCCGGGACAGGGTTTCATAGGCACTGAAGCTTTCTTT.

The genes are TRBV4-3 and TRBJ2-7; D perhaps matches TRBD2 (5 bases). Germline loops: CDR1 LGHNA, CDR2 YSLEER. The CDR3 spans 15 residues. V lost 1 base and J lost 0, with 10 bases in between. The CDR3 region has the DNA TGCGCCAGCAGCCAAGGCGGAGGACTCTCCTACGAGCAGTACTTC. Its protein is CASSQGGGLSYEQYF.

This clone was seen once. V and J are TRBV27 and TRBJ2-3, with a possible D match to TRBD2 (7 bases). The V end was cut by 6 bases, the J end by 1 base, with 23 bases between. This CDR3 spans 18 amino acids. From germline, CDR1 is MNHEY and CDR2 SMNVEV (reference sequence). The chain's CDR3 is CASRRFAQPRGRTDTQYF. In nucleotides, the CDR3 is TGTGCCAGCAGGAGATTCGCCCAACCGCGGGGGCGCACAGATACGCAGTATTTT.

This rearrangement joins TRBV10-3 to TRBJ2-7; D perhaps matches TRBD1 (6 bases). Trimming took off 2 bases at V and 12 bases at J, with 14 bases between the two ends. Per the germline V gene, CDR1 is ENHRY and CDR2 is SYGVKD. The CDR3 contains 12 residues. This CDR3 reads CAISEALTGSYF. DNA for the CDR3: TGTGCCATCAGTGAGGCCTTGACAGGATCGTACTTC.

V gene TRBV9 combines with J gene TRBJ1-2; tentative D call: TRBD1 (5 bases). Germline lookup yields CDR1 SGDLS and CDR2 YYNGEE. The CDR3 sequence is 14 residues long. V shed 4 bases and J shed 0 bases, with 10 bases lying between them. CDR3 amino acids: CASSPRGANYGYTF. The DNA of the CDR3 is TGTGCCAGCAGCCCCCGGGGGGCTAACTATGGCTACACCTTC.

The gene calls are TRBV19 and TRBJ1-4; D call uncertain. Germline lookup yields CDR1 LNHDA and CDR2 SQIVND (reference sequence). The CDR3 length is 14 residues. The V end lost 4 bases, the J end lost 6 bases, and 12 bases lay between the germline ends. Written as DNA, the CDR3 is TGTGCCAGTAGTAGGTACAAGGCGGATGAAAAACTGTTTTTT. Translation: CASSRYKADEKLFF.

This clone was observed once. This chain connects TRBV2 to TRBJ2-3, with TRBD2 identical over 10 bases. CDR3 size: 17 residues. The germline V gene has CDR1 SNHLY and CDR2 FYNNEI. Trimming at V came to 2 bases and at J to 0 bases, leaving 5 bases not matched to a gene. The CDR3 here is CASSEWATSGSTDTQYF. DNA for the CDR3: TGTGCCAGCAGTGAATGGGCGACTAGCGGGAGCACAGATACGCAGTATTTT.

V is TRBV11-2 and J is TRBJ2-1; no firm D call. V was clipped by 0 bases and J by 3 bases, with 9 bases between them. CDR1 and CDR2 from the germline V gene are SGHAT and FQNNGV. This CDR3 has 15 residues. CDR3 in DNA: TGTGCCAGCAGCTTAGATCAGCGACTCTACAATGAGCAGTTCTTC. This encodes CASSLDQRLYNEQFF.

This sequence joins TRBV7-2 and TRBJ2-5; unclear D gene. Germline V gives CDR1 SGHTA, CDR2 FQGNSA. The CDR3 has 13 residues. V dropped 5 bases and J dropped 5 bases, with 12 bases sitting between them. The CDR3 coding sequence is TGTGCCAGCAGCGGGCCTATGTTGGAGACCCAGTACTTC. It encodes CASSGPMLETQYF.

This clone was counted between two and nine times. The V gene is TRBV2, the J gene TRBJ2-2; 12 nucleotides agree with TRBD2. This CDR3 comprises 16 residues. V shed 6 bases, J shed 1 base, and the junction held 3 bases outside the gene matches. Germline V gene lookup returns CDR1 SNHLY and CDR2 FYNNEI. Written as DNA, the CDR3 is TGTGCCAGCAGAATGGGACTAGCGGGGAACACCGGGGAGCTGTTTTTT. Protein sequence: CASRMGLAGNTGELFF.